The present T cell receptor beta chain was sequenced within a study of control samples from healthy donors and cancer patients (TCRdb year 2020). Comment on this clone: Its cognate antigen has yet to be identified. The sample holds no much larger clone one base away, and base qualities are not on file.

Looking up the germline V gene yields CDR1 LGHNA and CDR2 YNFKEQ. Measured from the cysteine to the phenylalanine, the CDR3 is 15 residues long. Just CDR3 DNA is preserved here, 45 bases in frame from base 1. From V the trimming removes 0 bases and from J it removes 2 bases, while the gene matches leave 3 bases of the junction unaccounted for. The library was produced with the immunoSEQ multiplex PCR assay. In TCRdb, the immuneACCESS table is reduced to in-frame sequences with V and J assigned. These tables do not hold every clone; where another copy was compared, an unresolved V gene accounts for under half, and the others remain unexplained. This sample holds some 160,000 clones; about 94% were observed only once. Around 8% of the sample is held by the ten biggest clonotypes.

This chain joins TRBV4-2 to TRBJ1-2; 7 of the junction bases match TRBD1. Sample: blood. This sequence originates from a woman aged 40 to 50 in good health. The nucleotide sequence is TGTGCCAGCAGCCAAGAACGGGACAGCAACTATGGCTACACCTTC. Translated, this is CASSQERDSNYGYTF.